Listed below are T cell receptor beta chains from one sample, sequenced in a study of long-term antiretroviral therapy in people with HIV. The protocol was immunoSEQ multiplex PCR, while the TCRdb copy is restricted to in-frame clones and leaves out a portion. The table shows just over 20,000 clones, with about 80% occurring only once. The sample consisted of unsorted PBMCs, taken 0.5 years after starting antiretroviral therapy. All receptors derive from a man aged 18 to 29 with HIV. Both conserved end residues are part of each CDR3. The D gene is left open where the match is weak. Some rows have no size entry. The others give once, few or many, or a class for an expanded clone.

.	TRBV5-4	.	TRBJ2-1	CASSLEAPNEQFF	TGTGCCAGCAGCTTGGAGGCACCTAATGAGCAGTTCTTC
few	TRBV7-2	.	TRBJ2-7	CASSPRGPSYEQYF	TGTGCCAGCAGCCCCAGGGGTCCCTCCTACGAGCAGTACTTC
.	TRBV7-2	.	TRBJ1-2	CASSLHRTAYGYTF	TGTGCCAGCAGCTTACATAGGACGGCCTATGGCTACACCTTC
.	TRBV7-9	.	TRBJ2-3	CASSFIPDTQYF	TGTGCCAGCAGCTTTATCCCAGATACGCAGTATTTT
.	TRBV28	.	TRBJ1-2	CASRELGLGEANYGYTF	TGTGCCAGCAGGGAGTTGGGCTTAGGAGAGGCTAACTATGGCTACACCTTC
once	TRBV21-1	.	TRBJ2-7	CASSKTGIHEQYF	TGTGCCAGCAGCAAAACAGGGATACACGAGCAGTACTTC
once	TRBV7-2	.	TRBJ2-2	CASSPMAGGTGELFF	TGTGCCAGCAGCCCAATGGCAGGGGGGACCGGGGAGCTGTTTTTT
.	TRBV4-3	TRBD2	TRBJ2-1	CASSQGPSGGTNSYNEQFF	TGCGCCAGCAGCCAAGGTCCCAGCGGGGGGACAAACTCCTACAATGAGCAGTTCTTC
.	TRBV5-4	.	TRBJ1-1	CASSLGGPSNTEAFF	TGTGCCAGCAGCTTGGGGGGGCCCAGTAACACTGAAGCTTTCTTT
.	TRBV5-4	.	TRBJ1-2	CASSSSVLGGSNYGYTF	TGTGCCAGCAGCTCTTCCGTTTTGGGGGGTTCTAACTATGGCTACACCTTC
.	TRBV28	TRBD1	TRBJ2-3	CASSLWDRTDTQYF	TGTGCCAGCAGTTTATGGGACAGGACGGATACGCAGTATTTT
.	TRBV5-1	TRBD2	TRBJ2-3	CASSLPETSGTGDTQYF	TGCGCCAGCAGCTTGCCGGAGACTAGCGGGACAGGGGATACGCAGTATTTT
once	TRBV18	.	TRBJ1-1	CASSPEMNTEAFF	TGTGCCAGCTCACCAGAGATGAACACTGAAGCTTTCTTT
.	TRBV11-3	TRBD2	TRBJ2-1	CASSLEGGVQFF	TGTGCCAGCAGCTTAGAGGGGGGGGTGCAGTTCTTC
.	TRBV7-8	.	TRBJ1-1	CASSLDGVGLTMNTEAFF	TGTGCCAGCAGCTTAGATGGGGTTGGGCTGACCATGAACACTGAAGCTTTCTTT
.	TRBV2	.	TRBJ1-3	CASRVGGDSGNTIYF	TGTGCCAGCAGAGTGGGGGGAGACTCTGGAAACACCATATATTTT
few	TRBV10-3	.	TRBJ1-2	CAIRTLAGTDYGYTF	TGTGCCATTCGTACACTCGCAGGGACCGACTATGGCTACACCTTC
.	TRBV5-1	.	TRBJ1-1	CASSLYGAGAEAFF	TGCGCCAGCAGCTTGTATGGGGCAGGCGCTGAAGCTTTCTTT
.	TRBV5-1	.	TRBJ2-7	CASSSASYEQYF	TGCGCCAGCAGCTCGGCCTCCTACGAGCAGTACTTC
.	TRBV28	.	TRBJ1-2	CASSLDAANDYGYTF	TGTGCCAGCAGTTTAGACGCAGCTAATGACTATGGCTACACCTTC
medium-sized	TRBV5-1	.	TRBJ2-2	CASSLWEVGGELFF	TGCGCCAGCAGCTTGTGGGAGGTTGGCGGGGAGCTGTTTTTT
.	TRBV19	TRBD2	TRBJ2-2	CASNSGGPTGELFF	TGTGCCAGTAATAGCGGGGGGCCCACCGGGGAGCTGTTTTTT